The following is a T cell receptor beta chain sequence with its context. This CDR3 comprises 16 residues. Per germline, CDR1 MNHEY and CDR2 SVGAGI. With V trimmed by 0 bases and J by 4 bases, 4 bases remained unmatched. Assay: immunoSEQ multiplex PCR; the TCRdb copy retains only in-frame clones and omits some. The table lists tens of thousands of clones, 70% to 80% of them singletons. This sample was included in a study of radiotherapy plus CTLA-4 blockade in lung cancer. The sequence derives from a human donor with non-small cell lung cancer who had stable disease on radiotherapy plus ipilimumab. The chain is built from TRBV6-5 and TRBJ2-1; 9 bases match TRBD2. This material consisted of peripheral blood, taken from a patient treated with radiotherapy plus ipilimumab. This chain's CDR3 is CASSYSSGGHYNEQFF. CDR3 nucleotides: TGTGCCAGCAGTTACTCTAGCGGGGGCCATTACAATGAGCAGTTCTTC.